Listed below are T cell receptor beta chains from one sample, sequenced in a study of tumor-infiltrating lymphocytes in primary liver carcinoma. TCRdb re-called the multiplex PCR reads with MiXCR, one entry per CDR3 protein. Found here are some 30,000 distinct CDR3 sequences, roughly 78% of them singletons; the top ten hold roughly 30%. Material: liver tumor tissue from sampling region 3. The receptors come from a woman aged 30 to 39 with primary liver carcinoma and hepatitis B virus infection. CDR3s include the opening cysteine and the closing phenylalanine or tryptophan. Each record gives: clone size, J gene, V gene, D gene, CDR3 DNA, CDR3 protein. The D gene is left open where the match is weak. Clone size is stated in some rows and not others, as once, few, many or a class when expanded.

>many|TRBJ1-2|TRBV29-1|TRBD1
TGCAGCGTTGAAGATCAAGGAGACAGGGGGCTCCACGGCTACACCTTC
CSVEDQGDRGLHGYTF
>NA|TRBJ1-1|TRBV13|TRBD1
TGTGCCAGCAGGACAGGGGGTACAAGCACTGAAGCCTTCTTT
CASRTGGTSTEAFF
>NA|TRBJ2-1|TRBV5-4|NA
TGTGTCAGCAACCTGATGCTGGGGGCCTACAGTGAGCAGTTCTTC
CVSNLMLGAYSEQFF
>NA|TRBJ2-7|TRBV4-3|NA
TGCGCCAGCAACCAAGATCGATGGACAGTGCGGGAGCAGTACTTT
CASNQDRWTVREQYF
>NA|TRBJ2-7|TRBV7-9|NA
TGTGCCAACAGCTTAACTGGGCTCTACTTC
CANSLTGLYF
>NA|TRBJ1-1|TRBV19|NA
TGTGCCATTAGGAACAGTCCCCCTAGGGACACTGAAGCTTTCTTT
CAIRNSPPRDTEAFF
>NA|TRBJ2-7|TRBV28|NA
TGTGTCAGCAGTTCACGGACAGTCTACGAGCAGTACTTC
CVSSSRTVYEQYF
>NA|TRBJ2-5|TRBV4-2|TRBD2
TGTGCCAGCAGCCAAACCAGGACTAGGAATGTCCCAGAGAGCCAGTACTTC
CASSQTRTRNVPESQYF
>NA|TRBJ2-1|TRBV5-6|TRBD2
TGTGCCAGCAGTCCACGGGGGGACGCGCAGTTATTC
CASSPRGDAQLF
>NA|TRBJ2-7|TRBV7-8|NA
TGTGTCAGCAGTTACCGGGACCCAGGACACTACGAGCAGTACTTC
CVSSYRDPGHYEQYF
>NA|TRBJ2-1|TRBV6-2/TRBV6-3|TRBD2
TGTACCAGCAGTTACGGCAGTGCTGGTCTAGCGGGAGGGCCTAACAATGAGCAGTTCTTT
CTSSYGSAGLAGGPNNEQFF
>NA|TRBJ2-3|TRBV5-4|NA
TGTGCCAGCATCGTAGACGGACACCCTCAACCCACGGATACGCAGTATTTT
CASIVDGHPQPTDTQYF
>NA|TRBJ1-2|TRBV29-1|NA
TGCAGCGTTATGGTGGGAAATGGCTACATCTTC
CSVMVGNGYIF
>NA|TRBJ2-5|TRBV10-3|TRBD1
TGTGTCATCAGTGGGACAACAGGGGAGACACAGTACTTC
CVISGTTGETQYF
>few|TRBJ2-7|TRBV13|NA
TGTGCCAGCACTGGATTCGAACACAGCTCATACAAGCAGTACTTC
CASTGFEHSSYKQYF
>medium-sized|TRBJ2-7|TRBV4-3|NA
TGCGCCAGCAGCCCAGGACGTGGGACACTCTACGAGCAGTACTTC
CASSPGRGTLYEQYF
>NA|TRBJ2-5|TRBV11-2|NA
TGTGCCAGCAGCATTGCGATTAGCGGACAAGAGACTAAGTACTTC
CASSIAISGQETKYF
>NA|TRBJ2-2|TRBV11-2|TRBD1
TGTACCGGCAGCTTGTCCTGGACAGGGACCGGGGAGCTGTTTTTT
CTGSLSWTGTGELFF
>NA|TRBJ2-3|TRBV11-3|TRBD2
TGTGCCAGCAGCGACCGACAGCGGGGGGCCAATCAGCCCCAGTATTTT
CASSDRQRGANQPQYF
>medium-sized|TRBJ2-2|TRBV25-1|NA
TGTGCCCTTCATGGCGCTTCGTCGCCTTACACCGGGGAGCTGTTTTTT
CALHGASSPYTGELFF
>NA|TRBJ2-1|TRBV11-2|TRBD2
TGTGCCAGCAACTCCCGACTAGCGGGGGGGCATACTGAGCAGTTATTC
CASNSRLAGGHTEQLF
>many|TRBJ2-1|TRBV11-3|NA
TGTGCCAGCAACTTGGCAGCGGCTGCCCGGGGTGAGCAGTTCTTC
CASNLAAAARGEQFF
>NA|TRBJ2-7|TRBV11-2|NA
TGTGCCTGCAGTTTTCTACAGGGACCCTCCTACGAGCAGTACTTC
CACSFLQGPSYEQYF
>once|TRBJ2-4|TRBV4-3|NA
TGTGCCAGTAGCCAAGGTTGGAAAACCAAAAACATTCAGTACTTC
CASSQGWKTKNIQYF
>NA|TRBJ1-6|TRBV5-5|NA
TGTGCCAATAGCTTGGACGCCAGTAATTCACCCCTCCACTTT
CANSLDASNSPLHF
>NA|TRBJ2-7|TRBV11-2|NA
TGTGCCAGTAGTATCACAGGAGGGGGCGCTTGGACCTACGAGCAGTACTTT
CASSITGGGAWTYEQYF
>many|TRBJ1-2|TRBV11-3|NA
TGTGCCAGCAGTTTAGATCACGACACCGACTATGGCTTCACCTTC
CASSLDHDTDYGFTF
>medium-sized|TRBJ2-2|TRBV6-2/TRBV6-3|TRBD2
TGTGCCAGCAGTGGTCTCCCTAGCGGGAGAAACCCCGGGGAGCTGTTTTTT
CASSGLPSGRNPGELFF
>NA|TRBJ1-1|TRBV11-2|NA
TGTGCCACCAATCCAGGGACTGAAGCTTCCTTT
CATNPGTEASF
>many|TRBJ2-7|TRBV29-1|NA
TGCAGCGCCGCCTCTTCAGTATTTGCCTACGAGCAGTACTTC
CSAASSVFAYEQYF
>many|TRBJ1-5|TRBV28|TRBD1
TGTGCCAGCAGTTTAAGCAGGGGGATCCAGCCCCAGCATTTT
CASSLSRGIQPQHF
>NA|TRBJ2-7|TRBV7-2|TRBD2
TGTGCTAGCTACTTATCTAGCGGGATTTACGAGCAGTACTTC
CASYLSSGIYEQYF
>NA|TRBJ1-1|TRBV11-2|TRBD1
TGTACCAGCAGCGCTCGGGACAGGGGGCGAAAGAGGTGGAATAACACTGAAGCTTTCTTT
CTSSARDRGRKRWNNTEAFF
>many|TRBJ2-1|TRBV11-2|TRBD1
TGTGCCAGCAGCTTAGTGTCCCTGACAGGGACGTACAATGAGCGGTTCTTC
CASSLVSLTGTYNERFF
>NA|TRBJ2-7|TRBV20-1|TRBD2
TGCAGTGCTATGCCGGGAGGGACCCTCTACGAGCAGTACTTC
CSAMPGGTLYEQYF
>NA|TRBJ2-7|TRBV11-2|NA
TGTGCCAGCAGCTTTCTACATGGACCCTCCTATGAGCAGTACTTC
CASSFLHGPSYEQYF
>NA|TRBJ2-4|TRBV11-2|TRBD2
TGTGTCAGCAACTTAGAACCGACTAGCCAGGCCATTCAGTACTTC
CVSNLEPTSQAIQYF
>NA|TRBJ2-2|TRBV11-2|NA
TGTGCCAGCAGCCATGTCAACACCTGGGAGCTGTTCTTT
CASSHVNTWELFF
>NA|TRBJ2-2|TRBV11-2|NA
TGTGACAGCAGCCCTAGAGGGGAGCTGTTTTTT
CDSSPRGELFF
>many|TRBJ1-2|TRBV19|NA
TGTGCCAGTAGTTACCGACCAGGTCCCGACGTGGGCTACACCTTC
CASSYRPGPDVGYTF
>NA|TRBJ2-7|TRBV30|NA
TGTGCCTGGGGCCCGAGTCCCCCGAACGAGCAGTACTTC
CAWGPSPPNEQYF